These T cell receptor beta chains were read from a single sample in a study of type 1 regulatory T cells. The antigens of these receptors remain unknown. In TCRdb, the reads were re-called with MiXCR into one record per CDR3 protein. The sample lists about 42,000 distinct CDR3 sequences; more than 10% were seen once. Sequenced sample: cultured non-Tr1 T cells, either the whole culture or a sorted T cell fraction (not recorded which). The receptor set was obtained from a human donor in good health. The CDR3 runs from the conserved cysteine through the conserved F or W. A D gene is named only where the DNA matches it firmly. Some rows have no size entry. The others give once, few or many, or a class for an expanded clone.

V gene	clone size	J gene	D gene	CDR3 protein	CDR3 DNA
TRBV7-6	few	TRBJ2-1	NA	CASSLDGQAYNEQFF	TGTGCCAGCAGCTTAGACGGGCAAGCCTACAATGAGCAGTTCTTC
TRBV2	many	TRBJ1-6	NA	CASSGQALRDSPLHF	TGTGCCAGCAGTGGACAGGCCCTAAGGGATTCACCCCTCCACTTT
TRBV28	many	TRBJ1-2	TRBD1	CASTSGGQSYGYTF	TGTGCCAGCACCTCGGGGGGACAGTCATATGGCTACACCTTC
TRBV19	NA	TRBJ2-1	NA	CASSWGRGNGDEQFF	TGTGCCAGTAGTTGGGGGAGGGGGAACGGGGATGAGCAGTTCTTC
TRBV7-8	many	TRBJ2-7	TRBD2	CASSSYSGSSYEQYF	TGTGCCAGCAGCTCTTATAGCGGGAGTTCGTACGAGCAGTACTTC
TRBV5-1	NA	TRBJ1-4	NA	CASSWGPGDDEKLFF	TGCGCCAGCAGCTGGGGCCCGGGAGACGATGAAAAACTGTTTTTT
TRBV12-3/TRBV12-4	few	TRBJ2-7	TRBD1	CASSPRTGNSYEQYF	TGTGCCAGCAGTCCCCGGACAGGGAACTCCTACGAGCAGTACTTC
TRBV7-9	NA	TRBJ2-3	NA	CASSLGGHHTDTQYF	TGTGCCAGCAGCTTAGGGGGACACCACACAGATACGCAGTATTTT
TRBV7-8	many	TRBJ2-3	NA	CASSFLTKGDTQYF	TGTGCCAGCAGCTTTCTAACGAAGGGAGATACGCAGTATTTT
TRBV12-3/TRBV12-4	many	TRBJ2-5	TRBD2	CASSLTSGSGRETQYF	TGTGCCAGCAGTTTAACTAGCGGGAGTGGGAGAGAGACCCAGTACTTC
TRBV5-1	NA	TRBJ2-1	TRBD2	CAGSPLAGPRNEQFF	TGCGCCGGCAGCCCGTTAGCGGGCCCGCGGAATGAGCAGTTCTTC
TRBV7-2	few	TRBJ2-7	NA	CASSSNRVTEQYF	TGTGCCAGCAGCTCAAACAGGGTTACCGAGCAGTACTTC
TRBV29-1	NA	TRBJ2-7	NA	CSAVGNSYEQYF	TGCAGCGCAGTCGGGAACTCCTACGAGCAGTACTTC
TRBV20-1	NA	TRBJ2-5	NA	CSARGGTHEETQYF	TGCAGTGCTAGAGGGGGGACGCACGAAGAGACCCAGTACTTC
TRBV7-9	many	TRBJ2-7	TRBD1	CASQPGQDRSYEQYF	TGTGCCAGCCAACCAGGACAGGACCGCTCCTACGAGCAGTACTTC
TRBV6-6	many	TRBJ1-2	TRBD1	CASSYSTQGTYGYTF	TGTGCCAGCAGTTACTCCACACAGGGGACCTATGGCTACACCTTC
TRBV5-1	few	TRBJ1-4	NA	CASSQAAEGEKLFF	TGCGCCAGCAGCCAGGCCGCGGAGGGTGAAAAACTGTTTTTT
TRBV18	NA	TRBJ1-1	NA	CATSGGTNTEAFF	TGTGCCACCTCTGGGGGGACGAACACTGAAGCTTTCTTT
TRBV29-1	many	TRBJ2-6	NA	CSVQSGANVLTF	TGCAGCGTTCAATCTGGGGCCAACGTCCTGACTTTC
TRBV27	NA	TRBJ2-1	TRBD2	CASSSISSGRGNEQFF	TGTGCCAGCAGCTCGATTTCTAGCGGGAGGGGAAATGAGCAGTTCTTC
TRBV12-3/TRBV12-4	NA	TRBJ2-5	TRBD2	CACRTSGRQETQYF	TGTGCCTGTCGGACTAGCGGGCGGCAAGAGACCCAGTACTTC
TRBV7-2	few	TRBJ1-1	NA	CASSWAAGTEAFF	TGTGCCAGCAGCTGGGCGGCTGGCACTGAAGCTTTCTTT
TRBV5-1	NA	TRBJ1-5	NA	CASSLEPRGAAQPQHF	TGCGCCAGCAGCTTGGAGCCCCGGGGGGCGGCTCAGCCCCAGCATTTT
TRBV5-1	NA	TRBJ2-5	NA	CASTDLQETQYF	TGCGCCAGCACCGACCTCCAAGAGACCCAGTACTTC
TRBV11-2	many	TRBJ2-3	NA	CASSPGGGGSTDTQYF	TGTGCCAGCAGCCCAGGGGGAGGGGGGAGCACAGATACGCAGTATTTT
TRBV20-1	many	TRBJ1-6	NA	CSASVGASSYNSPLHF	TGCAGTGCTAGTGTGGGCGCCAGCTCCTATAATTCACCCCTCCACTTT
TRBV19	few	TRBJ2-1	NA	CASSTTVQVDNEQFF	TGTGCCAGTAGTACGACAGTTCAGGTGGACAATGAGCAGTTCTTC
TRBV5-1	few	TRBJ2-7	TRBD2	CASSFGLAGGGYEQYF	TGCGCCAGCAGCTTCGGACTAGCGGGAGGGGGATACGAGCAGTACTTC
TRBV12-3/TRBV12-4	NA	TRBJ1-5	TRBD1	CASSHTGGGQPQHF	TGTGCCAGCAGTCATACAGGGGGCGGTCAGCCCCAGCATTTT
TRBV29-1	many	TRBJ2-2	NA	CSVKSGANTGELFF	TGCAGCGTTAAATCTGGGGCGAACACCGGGGAGCTGTTTTTT
TRBV19	few	TRBJ2-1	NA	CASSSSHSGKFF	TGTGCCAGTAGTAGTTCGCATAGTGGGAAGTTCTTC
TRBV20-1	many	TRBJ1-3	NA	CSASKRRSSGNTIYF	TGCAGTGCTAGTAAACGGCGTTCCTCTGGAAACACCATATATTTT
TRBV6-6	many	TRBJ1-5	TRBD1	CASTGTGNQPQHF	TGTGCCAGCACTGGGACAGGGAATCAGCCCCAGCATTTT
TRBV5-1	many	TRBJ2-4	NA	CAVLNLGNIQYF	TGCGCCGTCCTAAATTTAGGAAACATTCAGTACTTC
TRBV10-3	many	TRBJ2-5	NA	CAISDRAETQYF	TGTGCCATCAGTGACCGGGCTGAGACCCAGTACTTC
TRBV4-3	NA	TRBJ2-7	TRBD2	CASSLLAVNSYEQYF	TGCGCCAGCAGCCTACTAGCGGTTAACTCCTACGAGCAGTACTTC
TRBV5-1	many	TRBJ2-3	NA	CASSLIPTGTSTDTQYF	TGCGCCAGCAGTTTGATCCCGACAGGGACTAGCACAGATACGCAGTATTTT
TRBV6-6	many	TRBJ2-3	NA	CASKDADTQYF	TGTGCCAGCAAGGACGCAGATACGCAGTATTTT
TRBV9	many	TRBJ2-3	TRBD2	CASSPLVSGADTQYF	TGTGCCAGCAGCCCCCTGGTTAGCGGGGCAGATACGCAGTATTTT
TRBV5-1	NA	TRBJ1-2	NA	CASREQADGYTF	TGCGCCAGCAGGGAGCAGGCGGACGGCTACACCTTC
TRBV5-5	many	TRBJ2-2	TRBD1	CASSLQGLNTGELFF	TGTGCCAGCAGCCTACAGGGGTTGAACACCGGGGAGCTGTTTTTT
TRBV3-1	NA	TRBJ1-1	NA	CASSQDGGGQVRAFF	TGTGCCAGCAGCCAAGATGGCGGGGGCCAAGTTCGAGCTTTCTTT
TRBV10-3	NA	TRBJ2-7	TRBD2	CAISASSGRAGEQYF	TGTGCCATCAGTGCGTCTAGCGGGAGGGCCGGGGAGCAGTACTTC
TRBV10-3	few	TRBJ2-1	TRBD2	CATSSGSYNEQFF	TGTGCCACCTCTAGCGGGAGTTACAATGAGCAGTTCTTC
TRBV20-1	NA	TRBJ2-7	TRBD1	CSATRDSSYKQYF	TGCAGTGCTACTAGGGACAGCTCCTACAAGCAGTACTTC
TRBV5-1	many	TRBJ2-4	NA	CASSLGQTENIQYF	TGCGCCAGCAGCTTGGGCCAGACGGAAAACATTCAGTACTTC
TRBV20-1	medium-sized	TRBJ2-1	TRBD2	CSALSGSLSYNEQFF	TGCAGTGCTTTAAGCGGGAGCCTTTCCTACAATGAGCAGTTCTTC
TRBV7-2	NA	TRBJ2-7	TRBD2	CASSLVPSGKVYEQYF	TGTGCCAGCAGCTTAGTTCCTAGCGGGAAGGTCTACGAGCAGTACTTC